Given below is one TCR beta chain in context. Its antigen remains unknown. This sample stems from a study of blood T cells in healthy people across ages. Whole-study results and caveats: It was found that TCR beta diversity correlated strongly with the percentage of naive T cells.

The CDR3 contains 14 residues. The germline CDR1 and CDR2 sequences are SGDLS and YYNGEE. The V segment lost 3 bases and the J segment 6 bases; nucleotides outside the gene matches: 7. A second 7 to 11 cycle PCR used barcoded and J-beta primers. MiXCR, applied by TCRdb to the 5' RACE reads, yields one record per CDR3 protein. The sample comprises approximately 770,000 distinct CDR3 sequences, nearly 60% of which are singletons, and about 20% rests with the top ten. The sequence was collected from a man aged 25-40 years in good health. The chain is built from TRBV9 and TRBJ2-3, with 7 positions matching TRBD1. The specimen was blood. The CDR3 region is CASSARTGPDTQYF. For the CDR3, the DNA is TGTGCCAGCAGCGCCCGGACAGGTCCGGATACGCAGTATTTT.